This T cell receptor beta chain is drawn from a study of cytomegalovirus exposure and HLA in healthy donors. The overall study: About 82 million unique TCRs from HLA-typed donors were held in an early release of data.

Details on this clone: Its matching antigen is unknown.

Study results and caveats: A few of the chains that were CMV-associated were confirmed in vitro to be specific for CMV antigens. Later analysis indicated greater clonal expansion among HLA-associated TCR beta chains than among equally common other chains. Analyzed later, most CMV-associated TCR beta chains appeared HLA-restricted.

Use of 60 Vbeta and 13 Jbeta primers characterized the PCR. The assay was immunoSEQ multiplex PCR, and TCRdb's table has in-frame clones only and misses some. The sample has about 73,000 clones; 60% to 85% are singletons. V shed 0 bases and J 5 bases; nucleotides not matched to a gene: 10. The V gene's germline CDR1 is GTSNPN and CDR2 SVGIG (reference sequence). CDR3 length: 15 amino acids. Sequencing input: PBMCs. The rearrangement uses TRBV30 and TRBJ2-7, with TRBD2 matching 7 bases. The sequence derives from a man between 65 and 85 years old in good health and CMV-seronegative. CDR3 residues: CAWSVPGRISNEQYF. CDR3 coding DNA: TGTGCCTGGAGTGTACCCGGGAGGATCAGCAACGAGCAGTACTTC.